These T cell receptor beta chains were read from a single sample in a study of T-cell reconstitution after alpha-beta-depleted transplantation in children. A single record per CDR3 protein comes from TCRdb applying MiXCR to the PCR reads. The table records some 550,000 distinct CDR3 sequences, 15% to 20% of them present only once. The specimen was PBMCs from the stem cell graft donor, collected from the stem cell graft. These receptors came from a human donor who donated a stem cell graft to a child with acute lymphoblastic leukemia. Both conserved end residues are part of each CDR3. D genes are given only for firm matches. The size of a clone is reported for some rows only, either as once, few or many, or as a class for expanded clones.

>TRBV19|TRBJ2-4|.|.
CASSIGNEEYF
TGTGCCAGTAGTATAGGGAACGAAGAGTACTTC
>TRBV7-8|TRBJ1-1|.|TRBD1
CASSPNRGWEDTEAFF
TGTGCCAGCAGCCCTAACAGGGGGTGGGAGGACACTGAAGCTTTCTTT
>TRBV7-9|TRBJ2-7|many|TRBD1
CASSFTGGTYEQYF
TGTGCCAGCAGTTTTACAGGGGGAACGTACGAGCAGTACTTC
>TRBV11-1|TRBJ2-7|few|TRBD2
CASSRRASGTYEQYF
TGTGCCAGCAGTCGTCGGGCTAGCGGAACTTACGAGCAGTACTTC
>TRBV5-1|TRBJ2-3|.|TRBD2
CASSLEGRVAGLTDTQYF
TGCGCCAGCAGCTTGGAGGGCCGAGTAGCGGGGCTCACAGATACGCAGTATTTT
>TRBV18|TRBJ1-4|few|.
CASSPGRGDEKLFF
TGTGCCAGCTCACCAGGTCGAGGCGACGAAAAACTGTTTTTT
>TRBV5-1|TRBJ2-7|many|TRBD1
CASSGQGTFEQYF
TGCGCCAGCAGTGGACAGGGAACGTTCGAGCAGTACTTC
>TRBV29-1|TRBJ2-7|few|.
CSVASLLEKGLSEQYF
TGCAGCGTTGCCTCGCTCCTCGAAAAGGGACTTTCCGAGCAGTACTTC
>TRBV9|TRBJ2-1|few|TRBD2
CASSPPLVSARENNEQFF
TGTGCCAGCAGCCCCCCGTTAGTTTCAGCGCGGGAGAACAATGAGCAGTTCTTC
>TRBV30|TRBJ2-7|.|TRBD1
CAWSGGQGIEQYF
TGTGCCTGGAGTGGTGGACAGGGCATCGAGCAGTACTTC
>TRBV7-8|TRBJ1-5|many|.
CASSPWRDSNQPQHF
TGTGCCAGCAGCCCGTGGAGGGATAGCAATCAGCCCCAGCATTTT
>TRBV6-1|TRBJ1-5|few|TRBD1
CASSVNPGQGNQPQHF
TGTGCCAGCAGTGTAAACCCCGGACAGGGGAATCAGCCCCAGCATTTT
>TRBV9|TRBJ1-1|few|.
CASSGYKNTEAFF
TGTGCCAGCAGCGGTTATAAGAACACTGAAGCTTTCTTT
>TRBV7-8|TRBJ1-5|.|.
CASSLYGGNQPQHF
TGTGCCAGCAGCTTATACGGGGGTAATCAGCCCCAGCATTTT
>TRBV12-3/TRBV12-4|TRBJ2-2|few|.
CASSPSGGGYTGELFF
TGTGCCAGCAGTCCTAGCGGAGGGGGGTACACCGGGGAGCTGTTTTTT
>TRBV11-2|TRBJ2-3|once|TRBD2
CATRGLADTDTQYF
TGTGCCACTAGAGGACTAGCGGACACAGATACGCAGTATTTT
>TRBV7-9|TRBJ2-7|few|TRBD1
CASSRDRDYEQYF
TGTGCCAGCAGCCGGGACAGGGACTACGAGCAGTACTTC
>TRBV7-2|TRBJ2-3|.|.
CASSIRRPTDTQYF
TGTGCCAGCAGCATAAGACGGCCCACAGATACGCAGTATTTT
>TRBV18|TRBJ2-2|few|.
CASSPLHSGGELFF
TGTGCCAGCTCACCACTCCATTCCGGCGGGGAGCTGTTTTTT
>TRBV2|TRBJ2-1|few|.
CASSDFERDREQFF
TGTGCCAGCAGTGACTTTGAAAGAGATAGAGAGCAGTTCTTC
>TRBV20-1|TRBJ1-1|.|TRBD1
CSANRQGLTEAFF
TGCAGTGCTAACAGACAGGGGCTTACTGAAGCTTTCTTT
>TRBV7-3|TRBJ1-3|.|.
CASSLGGPYSGNTIYF
TGTGCCAGCAGCTTAGGAGGGCCCTACTCTGGAAACACCATATATTTT
>TRBV14|TRBJ2-2|.|.
CASSHQPNTGELFF
TGTGCCAGCAGCCATCAACCGAACACCGGGGAGCTGTTTTTT
>TRBV12-3/TRBV12-4|TRBJ1-1|few|.
CASSARVFYTEAFF
TGTGCCAGCAGTGCCAGGGTTTTCTACACTGAAGCTTTCTTT
>TRBV27|TRBJ1-5|.|TRBD1
CASSPWTGGSNQPQHF
TGTGCCAGCAGCCCCTGGACAGGGGGAAGCAATCAGCCCCAGCATTTT
>TRBV3-1|TRBJ2-5|few|.
CASSQGAIWAEETQYF
TGTGCCAGCAGCCAAGGGGCGATTTGGGCCGAAGAGACCCAGTACTTC
>TRBV9|TRBJ2-3|.|TRBD2
CASSEEISGLAGDTQYF
TGTGCCAGCAGCGAAGAAATCAGTGGACTAGCGGGAGATACGCAGTATTTT